In this sample, the clone carrying this T cell receptor (beta chain) turned up once. Its target is not known. MiXCR, applied by TCRdb to the reads, yields one record per CDR3 protein. In the table there are 800,000 to 950,000 distinct CDR3 sequences, 32% of which are singletons. Trimming cost V 4 bases and J 1 base, with 13 bases left between them. Germline-derived CDR1 and CDR2 are LGHNA and YSLEER. The CDR3 runs 15 residues. These data come from a study of T cell repertoires in cytomegalovirus infection. As for the study in general: Peptides in the study included HLA-C-restricted and HLA-B-restricted CMV epitopes. CMV infection plus the matching HLA type was flagged by public TCR beta signatures. Study-level points and caveats: HLA-C-restricted CMV clonotypes gave the most frequent clonotype in two of eight donors.

The sample consisted of cultured CD8+ T cells from PBMCs, taken from culture after CMV antigen stimulation. The TCR was taken from a human donor in good health (CMV status not recorded). Some clones in this sample may be carry-over from other donors' samples. The gene calls are TRBV4-3 and TRBJ2-5, with TRBD1 as a possible D gene (7 bases). The CDR3 sequence is CASSLAEGAQETQYF. CDR3 coding DNA: TGCGCCAGCAGCCTGGCGGAGGGGGCCCAAGAGACCCAGTACTTC.